The sequence of this TCR beta chain was determined in a study of OX40 agonist ivuxolimab in advanced cancers. Whole-study results and caveats: Dosing at 0.1 to 3.0 mg/kg was accompanied by clonal expansion of CD4+ and CD8+ blood T cells by week 6.

Sampled blood was obtained at baseline, cycle 4 day 1, and cycle 7 day 1. This clone appeared a single time. Its antigen is still unknown. This CDR3 is built from 11 residues. Germline loops: CDR1 SEHNR, CDR2 FQNEAQ (reference sequence). Trimming removed 8 bases from V and 13 bases from J; junction bases left unmatched: 8. Sequencing was performed with immunoSEQ multiplex PCR; in TCRdb, only in-frame clones are kept and a portion is missing. The sample includes more than 75,000 clones, 84% seen only once; the top ten take about 5.8%. This receptor was taken from an adult with an advanced solid tumor such as melanoma, head and neck, liver or kidney cancer. The V gene is TRBV7-9, the J gene TRBJ2-1; TRBD2 aligns across 7 bases. The starting material was CD4+ or CD8+ T cells sorted from blood, obtained in a trial of the OX40 agonist ivuxolimab. The CDR3 is CASGVGGIQFF. CDR3 sequence (DNA): TGTGCCAGCGGAGTGGGGGGGATACAGTTCTTC.